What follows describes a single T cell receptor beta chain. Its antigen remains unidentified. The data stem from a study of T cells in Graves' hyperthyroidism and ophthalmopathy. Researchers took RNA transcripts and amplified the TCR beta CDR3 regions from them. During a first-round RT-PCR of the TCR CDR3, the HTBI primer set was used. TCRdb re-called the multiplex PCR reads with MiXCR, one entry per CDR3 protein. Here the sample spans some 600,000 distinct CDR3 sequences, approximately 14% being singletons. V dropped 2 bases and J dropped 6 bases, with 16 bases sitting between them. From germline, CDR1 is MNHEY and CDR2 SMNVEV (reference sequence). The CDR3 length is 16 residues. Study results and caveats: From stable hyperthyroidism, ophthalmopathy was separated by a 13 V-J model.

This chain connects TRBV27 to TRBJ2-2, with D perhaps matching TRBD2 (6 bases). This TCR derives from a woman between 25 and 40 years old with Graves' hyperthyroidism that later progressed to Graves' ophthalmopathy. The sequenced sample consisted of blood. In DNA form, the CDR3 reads TGTGCCAGCAGTTTAGCGGGGTCCACCGGGGCCGGGGAGCTGTTTTTT. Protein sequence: CASSLAGSTGAGELFF.